Presented here are 7 T cell receptor beta chains from one specimen sequenced in a study of cytomegalovirus exposure and HLA in healthy donors. In the PCR, 60 Vbeta and 13 Jbeta primers were used. Data came from immunoSEQ multiplex PCR; TCRdb stores just in-frame clones and leaves some out. The data hold 140,000 or so clones, with about 82% observed a single time. Sequenced material: PBMCs. These receptors were obtained from a male donor in good health and CMV-seronegative.

This chain joins TRBV5-4 and TRBJ1-1; D is unclear. From germline, CDR1 is SGHNT and CDR2 YYREEE (reference sequence). The CDR3 totals 15 residues. V lost 5 bases and J lost 0, with 14 bases in between. CDR3 sequence: CASSRDLALNTEAFF. In nucleotides, the CDR3 is TGTGCCAGCAGTAGAGACCTAGCCCTGAACACTGAAGCTTTCTTT.

This chain connects TRBV5-4 to TRBJ1-1, with a tentative D call TRBD1 (5 bases). Germline V gives CDR1 SGHNT, CDR2 YYREEE (reference sequence). The V end was cut by 5 bases, the J end by 1 base, with 9 bases between. The CDR3 is made up of 13 amino acids. CDR3 amino acids: CASRDRRNTEAFF. CDR3 nucleotide sequence: TGTGCCAGCAGAGACAGAAGGAACACTGAAGCTTTCTTT. Combining the CDR3 with reference TRBV5-4 and TRBJ1-1 gives the whole variable domain ETGVTQSPTHLIKTRGQQVTLRCSSQSGHNTVSWYQQALGQGPQFIFQYYREEENGRGNFPPRFSGLQFPNYSSELNVNALELDDSALYLCASRDRRNTEAFFGQGTRLTVV.

V and J are TRBV28 and TRBJ2-3; TRBD2 agrees at 7 bases. The CDR3 is 14 amino acids. The ends lost 5 bases at V and 6 bases at J; junction bases unmatched: 8. The germline V gene encodes CDR1 MDHEN and CDR2 SYDVKM. The CDR3 DNA reads as TGTGCCAGCAGTCTTAGCGGGCGACGCGATACGCAGTATTTT. This codes for CASSLSGRRDTQYF.

The rearrangement joins TRBV27 to TRBJ1-1; 7 nucleotides match TRBD1. Germline lookup yields CDR1 MNHEY and CDR2 SMNVEV (reference sequence). CDR3 size: 13 residues. Losses at the gene ends were 8 bases for V and 0 bases for J; bases not matched to a gene: 3. CDR3 residues: CASRTGLNTEAFF. DNA of the CDR3: TGTGCCAGCCGGACAGGCCTGAACACTGAAGCTTTCTTT.

The genes are TRBV6-5 and TRBJ2-7; 7 bases agree with TRBD2. The CDR3 contains 13 residues. Germline V CDR1 and CDR2: MNHEY, SVGAGI. Trimming cost V 6 bases and J 3 bases; bases outside gene matches: 5. CDR3 nucleotides: TGTGCCAGCAGCCTACCGGGGGGCTACGAGCAGTACTTC. It codes for CASSLPGGYEQYF.

The V call is TRBV7-2, the J call TRBJ2-7; 11 nucleotides align to TRBD1. J lost 2 bases, V lost 6 bases, and 6 bases had no gene match. Per the germline V gene, CDR1 is SGHTA and CDR2 is FQGNSA. The CDR3 length is 15 residues. CDR3 region: CASRPGQGAAYEQYF. CDR3 sequence (DNA): TGTGCCAGCAGACCCGGACAGGGGGCCGCCTACGAGCAGTACTTC.

The chain is built from TRBV5-1 and TRBJ2-3; perhaps TRBD2 as D (5 bases). The CDR3 length is 18 residues. Germline CDR1 is SGHRS and CDR2 is YFSETQ. V was pared by 0 bases and J by 1 base, with 18 bases between. CDR3 DNA: TGCGCCAGCAGCTTGGAGCTTAATGAGGCAGCGGGCACAGATACGCAGTATTTT. It translates to CASSLELNEAAGTDTQYF.